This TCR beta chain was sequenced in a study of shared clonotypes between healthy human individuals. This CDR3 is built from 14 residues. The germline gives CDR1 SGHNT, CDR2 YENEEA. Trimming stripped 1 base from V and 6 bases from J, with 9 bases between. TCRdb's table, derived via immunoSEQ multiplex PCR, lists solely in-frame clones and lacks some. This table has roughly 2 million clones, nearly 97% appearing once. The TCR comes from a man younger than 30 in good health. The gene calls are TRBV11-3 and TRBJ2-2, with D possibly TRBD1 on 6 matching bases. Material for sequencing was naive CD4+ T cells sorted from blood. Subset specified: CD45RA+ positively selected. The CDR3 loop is CASSLGRGSGELFF. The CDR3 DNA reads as TGTGCCAGCAGCTTAGGCAGGGGTTCCGGGGAGCTGTTTTTT.